Listed below are T cell receptor beta chains from one sample, sequenced in a study of tumor-infiltrating lymphocytes in localized non-small cell lung cancer. The method was immunoSEQ multiplex PCR; TCRdb's version includes in-frame clones alone and lacks a portion of them. Counted here are 5,000 or so clones, 66% occurring once; the ten biggest clones make up around 61%. The sample was lung tumor tissue. These receptors all come from a human donor with non-small cell lung cancer. Each CDR3 is given with its conserved first and last residue. Fields, in order: J gene, D gene, CDR3 length, clone size, V gene, CDR3 protein, CDR3 DNA. A D gene is named only where the DNA matches it firmly. Where a row states a size, it is once, few, many or the class of an expanded clone; other rows omit it.

J: TRBJ1-4; D: -; length: 15; size: -; V: TRBV5-1; CDR3: CASSNDGTTNEKLFF; DNA: TGCGCCAGCAGCAACGACGGGACAACTAATGAAAAACTGTTTTTT
J: TRBJ2-5; D: TRBD1; length: 14; size: -; V: TRBV7-2; CDR3: CASSSTGERETQYF; DNA: TGTGCCAGCAGCTCCACAGGGGAGAGAGAGACCCAGTACTTC
J: TRBJ1-1; D: -; length: 12; size: -; V: TRBV5-1; CDR3: CASSLHGTEAFF; DNA: TGCGCCAGCAGCTTGCATGGCACTGAAGCTTTCTTT
J: TRBJ1-1; D: TRBD1; length: 15; size: -; V: TRBV29-1; CDR3: CSARQGRGVNTEAFF; DNA: TGCAGCGCTAGACAGGGGAGGGGAGTCAACACTGAAGCTTTCTTT
J: TRBJ1-2; D: -; length: 17; size: -; V: TRBV6-1; CDR3: CASSEAWGGLRLYGYTF; DNA: TGTGCCAGCAGTGAAGCGTGGGGGGGCCTACGCCTCTATGGCTACACCTTC
J: TRBJ2-5; D: -; length: 14; size: -; V: TRBV5-6; CDR3: CASSRGRLQETQYF; DNA: TGTGCCAGCAGCCGGGGGCGGCTTCAAGAGACCCAGTACTTC
J: TRBJ1-2; D: -; length: 18; size: -; V: TRBV9; CDR3: CASSPQPGLWTSNYGYTF; DNA: TGTGCCAGCAGCCCACAACCGGGACTGTGGACCTCTAACTATGGCTACACCTTC
J: TRBJ2-1; D: TRBD1; length: 13; size: -; V: TRBV6-1; CDR3: CASRATGRNEQFF; DNA: TGTGCCAGCAGGGCGACAGGGCGAAATGAGCAGTTCTTC
J: TRBJ2-4; D: -; length: 16; size: -; V: TRBV14; CDR3: CASSQGTGKFKNIQYF; DNA: TGTGCCAGCAGCCAAGGTACAGGGAAATTCAAAAACATTCAGTACTTC
J: TRBJ1-2; D: -; length: 16; size: -; V: TRBV6-6; CDR3: CASSYSGSLLNYGYTF; DNA: TGTGCCAGCAGTTACTCTGGGAGCTTACTTAACTATGGCTACACCTTC
J: TRBJ2-6; D: -; length: 17; size: -; V: TRBV5-6; CDR3: CASSLGRGGSGANVLTF; DNA: TGTGCCAGCAGCTTGGGCAGGGGCGGGTCTGGGGCCAACGTCCTGACTTTC
J: TRBJ1-1; D: -; length: 11; size: -; V: TRBV11-3; CDR3: CASSQQIEAFF; DNA: TGTGCCAGCAGCCAACAGATTGAAGCTTTCTTT
J: TRBJ1-1; D: -; length: 11; size: -; V: TRBV7-2; CDR3: CASSLQIEAFF; DNA: TGTGCCAGCAGCCTACAGATTGAAGCTTTCTTT
J: TRBJ2-1; D: -; length: 11; size: -; V: TRBV30; CDR3: CAWNTGEGGFF; DNA: TGTGCCTGGAATACGGGAGAGGGGGGGTTCTTC
J: TRBJ1-5; D: -; length: 16; size: -; V: TRBV28; CDR3: CASSMHRVSGNQPQHF; DNA: TGTGCCAGCAGTATGCACAGGGTAAGTGGCAATCAGCCCCAGCATTTT
J: TRBJ1-2; D: TRBD1; length: 14; size: -; V: TRBV4-1; CDR3: CASSQRTGNYGYTF; DNA: TGCGCCAGCAGCCAAAGGACAGGGAACTATGGCTACACCTTC
J: TRBJ1-4; D: TRBD1; length: 14; size: few; V: TRBV7-9; CDR3: CASSPGTGIEKLFF; DNA: TGTGCCAGCAGCCCCGGGACAGGGATCGAAAAACTGTTTTTT
J: TRBJ1-4; D: TRBD1; length: 20; size: -; V: TRBV4-2; CDR3: CASSQDLRTGGIATNEKLFF; DNA: TGTGCCAGCAGCCAAGACTTGCGGACAGGGGGAATTGCAACTAATGAAAAACTGTTTTTT
J: TRBJ2-3; D: TRBD2; length: 20; size: -; V: TRBV4-3; CDR3: CASSQDGTGGLAGATDTQYF; DNA: TGCGCCAGCAGCCAGGACGGGACAGGGGGACTAGCGGGAGCCACAGATACGCAGTATTTT
J: TRBJ2-2; D: TRBD2; length: 19; size: -; V: TRBV7-2; CDR3: CASSRYSGRGRSNTGELFF; DNA: TGTGCCAGCAGCCGGTATAGCGGGAGGGGCAGATCGAACACCGGGGAGCTGTTTTTT
J: TRBJ2-5; D: TRBD2; length: 17; size: -; V: TRBV27; CDR3: CASSSGLAGGVGETQYF; DNA: TGTGCCAGCAGTTCAGGACTAGCGGGAGGAGTCGGAGAGACCCAGTACTTC
J: TRBJ2-1; D: -; length: 9; size: -; V: TRBV7-9; CDR3: CASSPLGFF; DNA: TGTGCCAGCAGTCCCCTCGGGTTCTTC
J: TRBJ1-1; D: -; length: 12; size: few; V: TRBV9; CDR3: CASSRENTEAFF; DNA: TGTGCCAGCTCGCGGGAGAACACTGAAGCTTTCTTT
J: TRBJ1-6; D: TRBD1; length: 16; size: -; V: TRBV7-2; CDR3: CASSLNPDRGGSPLHF; DNA: TGTGCCAGCAGCTTGAATCCCGACAGGGGAGGCTCACCCCTCCACTTT
J: TRBJ1-2; D: -; length: 14; size: -; V: TRBV27; CDR3: CASSPQRENYGYTF; DNA: TGTGCCAGCAGTCCCCAACGGGAGAACTATGGCTACACCTTC
J: TRBJ1-1; D: -; length: 15; size: -; V: TRBV9; CDR3: CASSKQGLASTEAFF; DNA: TGTGCCAGCAGCAAACAGGGATTGGCTTCCACTGAAGCTTTCTTT
J: TRBJ1-1; D: -; length: 15; size: few; V: TRBV7-2; CDR3: CASSLVLGADTEAFF; DNA: TGTGCCAGCAGCTTAGTTCTGGGGGCGGACACTGAAGCTTTCTTT
J: TRBJ1-5; D: -; length: 13; size: few; V: TRBV2; CDR3: CASRGWSNQPQHF; DNA: TGTGCCAGCAGGGGGTGGAGTAATCAGCCCCAGCATTTT
J: TRBJ2-2; D: TRBD2; length: 16; size: -; V: TRBV5-8; CDR3: CASEPTSGVNTGELFF; DNA: TGTGCCAGCGAACCGACTAGCGGGGTCAACACCGGGGAGCTGTTTTTT
J: TRBJ2-1; D: TRBD2; length: 14; size: -; V: TRBV29-1; CDR3: CSVRSSGRASEQFF; DNA: TGCAGCGTTCGGTCTAGCGGGAGGGCCAGTGAGCAGTTCTTC
J: TRBJ2-1; D: TRBD2; length: 17; size: -; V: TRBV9; CDR3: CASSRAGGGRIDNEQFF; DNA: TGTGCCAGCAGTCGGGCGGGTGGCGGGAGGATAGACAATGAGCAGTTCTTC
J: TRBJ1-2; D: -; length: 17; size: medium-sized; V: TRBV7-8; CDR3: CASSLFSGTATLYGYTF; DNA: TGTGCCAGCAGCTTATTCTCTGGGACGGCGACCCTCTATGGCTACACCTTC
J: TRBJ2-1; D: TRBD2; length: 15; size: once; V: TRBV10-3; CDR3: CAISEETSGSNEQFF; DNA: TGTGCCATCAGTGAGGAGACTAGCGGGAGCAATGAGCAGTTCTTC
J: TRBJ1-4; D: TRBD1; length: 15; size: few; V: TRBV5-6; CDR3: CASSSPGQGAEKLFF; DNA: TGTGCCAGCAGCTCGCCGGGACAGGGGGCAGAAAAACTGTTTTTT
J: TRBJ2-1; D: -; length: 12; size: -; V: TRBV21-1; CDR3: CASSRQLREQFF; DNA: TGTGCCAGCAGCAGACAACTTCGAGAGCAGTTCTTC
J: TRBJ1-1; D: TRBD1; length: 14; size: -; V: TRBV5-1; CDR3: CASTRDRGNTEAFF; DNA: TGCGCCAGCACCCGGGACAGGGGAAACACTGAAGCTTTCTTT
J: TRBJ2-3; D: -; length: 15; size: -; V: TRBV6-4; CDR3: CASSGSADATDTQYF; DNA: TGTGCCAGCAGTGGCTCAGCGGATGCCACAGATACGCAGTATTTT
J: TRBJ2-3; D: -; length: 14; size: -; V: TRBV5-1; CDR3: CASSPTRSTDTQYF; DNA: TGCGCCAGCAGCCCAACTCGTAGCACAGATACGCAGTATTTT
J: TRBJ1-2; D: TRBD1; length: 15; size: -; V: TRBV5-1; CDR3: CASSLKGQRENGYTF; DNA: TGCGCCAGCAGCCTCAAGGGACAGAGAGAGAATGGCTACACCTTC
J: TRBJ2-2; D: -; length: 12; size: -; V: TRBV5-1; CDR3: CASSLGHGELFF; DNA: TGCGCCAGCAGCTTGGGTCACGGGGAGCTGTTTTTT
J: TRBJ1-1; D: -; length: 13; size: few; V: TRBV19; CDR3: CASSKVGYTEAFF; DNA: TGTGCCAGTAGTAAGGTGGGATACACTGAAGCTTTCTTT
J: TRBJ2-1; D: TRBD2; length: 13; size: few; V: TRBV30; CDR3: CACLAVSYNEQFF; DNA: TGTGCCTGTCTAGCGGTCTCCTACAATGAGCAGTTCTTC
J: TRBJ2-6; D: -; length: 16; size: few; V: TRBV6-6; CDR3: CASSYSRSSGANVLTF; DNA: TGTGCCAGCAGTTATTCCCGTAGCTCTGGGGCCAACGTCCTGACTTTC
J: TRBJ2-3; D: -; length: 15; size: -; V: TRBV5-4; CDR3: CASSLGASYSDTQYF; DNA: TGTGCCAGCAGCTTGGGGGCTAGCTACTCAGATACGCAGTATTTT
J: TRBJ1-1; D: -; length: 14; size: few; V: TRBV2; CDR3: CASRKVGGNTEAFF; DNA: TGTGCCAGCAGAAAGGTAGGGGGGAACACTGAAGCTTTCTTT
J: TRBJ1-4; D: -; length: 14; size: hyperexpanded; V: TRBV7-9; CDR3: CASSLRDGIEKLFF; DNA: TGTGCCAGCAGCTTAAGGGACGGTATCGAAAAACTGTTTTTT
J: TRBJ1-6; D: -; length: 15; size: medium-sized; V: TRBV2; CDR3: CASSPGGAMNSPLHF; DNA: TGTGCCAGCAGTCCCGGGGGGGCGATGAATTCACCCCTCCACTTT
J: TRBJ2-7; D: -; length: 15; size: -; V: TRBV6-5; CDR3: CASRGGPDTSYEQYF; DNA: TGTGCCAGCAGAGGGGGGCCGGACACCAGCTACGAGCAGTACTTC
J: TRBJ2-6; D: -; length: 18; size: -; V: TRBV11-2; CDR3: CASSFGTPQPSGANVLTF; DNA: TGTGCCAGCAGCTTTGGGACACCTCAGCCCTCTGGGGCCAACGTCCTGACTTTC
J: TRBJ2-3; D: -; length: 16; size: once; V: TRBV11-3; CDR3: CASSTPPIGSSDTQYF; DNA: TGTGCCAGCAGCACCCCGCCGATCGGGAGCTCAGATACGCAGTATTTT
J: TRBJ2-5; D: TRBD1; length: 14; size: -; V: TRBV6-1; CDR3: CAAFVGQPGETQYF; DNA: TGTGCCGCGTTTGTGGGACAGCCGGGGGAGACCCAGTACTTC
J: TRBJ1-6; D: TRBD1; length: 15; size: once; V: TRBV5-1; CDR3: CASSFEGGRNSPLHF; DNA: TGCGCCAGCAGCTTCGAAGGGGGCAGAAATTCACCCCTCCACTTT
J: TRBJ1-1; D: -; length: 14; size: -; V: TRBV4-2; CDR3: CASSSPGIPTEAFF; DNA: TGTGCCAGCAGCTCCCCGGGGATACCGACTGAAGCTTTCTTT
J: TRBJ1-2; D: TRBD1; length: 13; size: -; V: TRBV6-6; CDR3: CASSVTGNYGYTF; DNA: TGTGCCAGCAGCGTGACAGGGAACTATGGCTACACCTTC
J: TRBJ2-5; D: TRBD2; length: 16; size: -; V: TRBV5-1; CDR3: CASSSRLARGQETQYF; DNA: TGCGCCAGCAGCTCAAGACTAGCGAGGGGCCAAGAGACCCAGTACTTC